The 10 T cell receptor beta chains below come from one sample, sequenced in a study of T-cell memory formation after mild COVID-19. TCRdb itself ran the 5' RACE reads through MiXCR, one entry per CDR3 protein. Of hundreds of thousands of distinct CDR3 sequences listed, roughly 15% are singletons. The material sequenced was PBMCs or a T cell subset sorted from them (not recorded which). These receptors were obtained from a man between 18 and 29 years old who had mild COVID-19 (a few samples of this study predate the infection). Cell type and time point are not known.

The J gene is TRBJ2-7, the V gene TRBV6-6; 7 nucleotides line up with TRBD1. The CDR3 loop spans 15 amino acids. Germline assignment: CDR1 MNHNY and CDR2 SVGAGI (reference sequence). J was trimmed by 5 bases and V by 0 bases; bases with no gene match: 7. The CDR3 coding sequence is TGTGCCAGCAGTTACTCGGAGACAGGGTCCAACGAGCAGTACGTC. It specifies CASSYSETGSNEQYV.

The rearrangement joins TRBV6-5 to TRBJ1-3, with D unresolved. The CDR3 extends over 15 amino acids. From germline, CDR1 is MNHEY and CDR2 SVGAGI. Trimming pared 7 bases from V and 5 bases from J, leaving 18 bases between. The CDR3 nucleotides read TGTGCCAGCAATGCCTACCCCCCCGGACGAAACACCATATATTTT. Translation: CASNAYPPGRNTIYF.

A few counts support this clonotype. CDR3 DNA sequence: TGTGCCAGCAGCTCTGAGCGGGGGGCCTACAATGAGCAGTTCTTC. This codes for CASSSERGAYNEQFF. This chain joins TRBV7-8 and TRBJ2-1; 9 nucleotides line up with TRBD2. Germline V CDR1 and CDR2: SGHVS, FQNEAQ. This CDR3 has 15 residues. V trimming: 4 bases; J trimming: 2 bases; junction bases outside the gene matches: 3.

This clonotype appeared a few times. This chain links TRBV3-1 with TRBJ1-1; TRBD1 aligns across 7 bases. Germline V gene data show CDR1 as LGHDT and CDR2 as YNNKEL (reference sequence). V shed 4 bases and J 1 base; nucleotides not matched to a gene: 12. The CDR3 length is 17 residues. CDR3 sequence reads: CASSPGLDRERNTEAFF. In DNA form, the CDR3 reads TGTGCCAGCAGCCCGGGTCTCGACAGGGAAAGGAACACTGAAGCTTTCTTT.

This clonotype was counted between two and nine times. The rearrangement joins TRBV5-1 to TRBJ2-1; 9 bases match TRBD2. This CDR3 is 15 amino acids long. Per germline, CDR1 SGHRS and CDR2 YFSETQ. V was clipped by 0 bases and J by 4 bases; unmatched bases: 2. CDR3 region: CASSLDLAGYNEQFF. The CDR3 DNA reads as TGCGCCAGCAGCTTGGATCTAGCGGGGTACAATGAGCAGTTCTTC.

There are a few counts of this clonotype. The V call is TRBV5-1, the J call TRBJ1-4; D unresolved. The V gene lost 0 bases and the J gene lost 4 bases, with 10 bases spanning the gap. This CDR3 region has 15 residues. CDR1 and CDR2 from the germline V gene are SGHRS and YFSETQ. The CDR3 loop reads CASSLGANLNEKLFF. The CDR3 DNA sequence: TGCGCCAGCAGCTTGGGGGCTAACCTTAATGAAAAACTGTTTTTT.

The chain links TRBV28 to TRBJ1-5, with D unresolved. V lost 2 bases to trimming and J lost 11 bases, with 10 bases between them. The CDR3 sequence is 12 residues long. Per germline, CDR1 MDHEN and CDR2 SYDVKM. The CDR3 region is CASSLPLRSQHF. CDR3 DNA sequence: TGTGCCAGCAGTTTACCTCTGCGGTCCCAGCATTTT.

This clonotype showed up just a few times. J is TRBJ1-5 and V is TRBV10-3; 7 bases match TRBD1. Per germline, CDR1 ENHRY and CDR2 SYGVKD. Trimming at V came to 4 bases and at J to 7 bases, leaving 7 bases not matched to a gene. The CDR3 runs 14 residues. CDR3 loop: CAISGQGGFQPQHF. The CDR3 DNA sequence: TGTGCCATCAGTGGACAGGGAGGCTTCCAGCCCCAGCATTTT.

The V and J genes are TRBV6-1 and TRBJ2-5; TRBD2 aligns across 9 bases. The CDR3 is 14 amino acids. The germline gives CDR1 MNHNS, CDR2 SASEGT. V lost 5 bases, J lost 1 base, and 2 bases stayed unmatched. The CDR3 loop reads CASSPAGGQETQYF. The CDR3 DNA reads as TGTGCCAGCAGTCCAGCGGGGGGCCAAGAGACCCAGTACTTC.

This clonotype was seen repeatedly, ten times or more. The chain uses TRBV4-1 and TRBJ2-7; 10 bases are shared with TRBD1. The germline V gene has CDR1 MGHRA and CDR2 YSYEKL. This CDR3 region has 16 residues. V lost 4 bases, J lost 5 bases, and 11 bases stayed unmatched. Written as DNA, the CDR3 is TGCGCCAGCAGCCGCACCCGGGACAGGGGTTCCAACGAGCAGTACTTC. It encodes CASSRTRDRGSNEQYF.